One sample yielded the 18 T cell receptor beta chains listed below, sequenced in a study of cytotoxic CD8 clonotypes in ibrutinib-treated CLL (dated by TCRdb to the early 2020s). The library came from the immunoSEQ multiplex PCR assay. TCRdb obtained this table from immuneACCESS and retained in-frame rearrangements with V and J assigned. These tables miss some clones; where compared with another copy, unresolved V genes account for less than half of the shortfall, and the remainder is unexplained. This sample comprises a few hundred thousand clones, 67% of them detected only once. The top ten hold around 6.6% of the sample. Sequences were derived from PBMCs, sampled after 36 months of ibrutinib treatment. Receptors originate from a human donor with chronic lymphocytic leukemia.

The chain is built from TRBV10-3 and TRBJ2-7, with 9 positions matching TRBD1. V trimming: 9 bases; J trimming: 0 bases; junction bases outside the gene matches: 18. This CDR3 is built from 18 residues. Germline assignment: CDR1 ENHRY and CDR2 SYGVKD. DNA for the CDR3: TGTGCCATACACCCAACAGGGGGCCTCAGGCGGAGCTCCTACGAGCAGTACTTC. This codes for CAIHPTGGLRRSSYEQYF.

V gene TRBV18 combines with J gene TRBJ2-7; D is uncertain. Looked up from germline, CDR1 is KGHSH and CDR2 is LQKENI. The CDR3 is 12 amino acids. V lost 4 bases and J 3 bases, leaving 7 bases between the germline ends. The CDR3 protein is CASSLKGYEQYF. The CDR3 DNA reads TGTGCCAGCTCACTGAAGGGCTACGAGCAGTACTTC.

The rearrangement links TRBV7-3 to TRBJ2-1, with 12 bases identical to TRBD2. Trimming removed 2 bases from V and 5 bases from J; junction bases left unmatched: 4. Germline lookup yields CDR1 SGHTA and CDR2 FQGTGA. This CDR3 has 16 amino acids. The DNA of the CDR3 is TGTGCCAGCAGCTTACAACTAGCGGGGGGAAACAATGAGCAGTTCTTC. Residues: CASSLQLAGGNNEQFF. The full variable domain, with the rest looked up from reference TRBV7-3 and TRBJ2-1, is GAGVSQTPSNKVTEKGKYVELRCDPISGHTALYWYRQSLGQGPEFLIYFQGTGAADDSGLPNDRFFAVRPEGSVSTLKIQRTERGDSAVYLCASSLQLAGGNNEQFFGPGTRLTVL.

The chain links TRBV6-1 to TRBJ1-1; D might be TRBD1 (6 bases). With 8 bases removed from V and 3 bases from J, the gap between germline ends came to 16 bases. Germline V gene sequence: CDR1 MNHNS, CDR2 SASEGT. The CDR3 totals 14 residues. The CDR3 loop is CASAWAGADTEAFF. The CDR3 DNA sequence: TGTGCCAGCGCTTGGGCAGGGGCCGACACTGAAGCTTTCTTT.

This sequence joins TRBV14 and TRBJ2-7, with 7 bases matching TRBD2. V gave up 3 bases and J gave up 3 bases; unmatched junction bases: 5. CDR1 SGHDN and CDR2 FVKESK come from the germline V gene. The CDR3 spans 14 residues. This CDR3 reads CASSHVGGSYEQYF. CDR3 sequence (DNA): TGTGCCAGCAGCCACGTGGGGGGGAGCTACGAGCAGTACTTC.

CDR3 in amino acids: CASSLGSTKNYGYTF. In DNA, the CDR3 is TGTGCCAGCAGCTTAGGGTCAACTAAAAACTATGGCTACACCTTC. The J gene is TRBJ1-2, the V gene TRBV7-8; D is uncertain. The CDR3 is made up of 15 amino acids. The V gene lost 1 base and the J gene lost 2 bases, with 11 bases spanning the gap. Per the germline V gene, CDR1 is SGHVS and CDR2 is FQNEAQ.

The chain is built from TRBV5-6 and TRBJ2-3, with D maybe TRBD2 (6 bases). V lost 0 bases and J 5 bases, leaving 19 bases between the germline ends. The CDR3 spans 17 residues. The germline gives CDR1 SGHDT, CDR2 YYEEEE. This chain's CDR3 is CASSLARFWDSIDTQYF. The CDR3 coding sequence is TGTGCCAGCAGCTTGGCCAGGTTCTGGGACTCCATAGATACGCAGTATTTT. Full variable domain (missing parts from reference TRBV5-6 and TRBJ2-3): DAGVTQSPTHLIKTRGQQVTLRCSPKSGHDTVSWYQQALGQGPQFIFQYYEEEERQRGNFPDRFSGHQFPNYSSELNVNALLLGDSALYLCASSLARFWDSIDTQYFGPGTRLTVL.

The chain recombines TRBV5-1 with TRBJ2-7; D is ambiguous. In germline, CDR1 is SGHRS, CDR2 YFSETQ. V dropped 0 bases and J dropped 4 bases, with 14 bases sitting between them. The CDR3 loop spans 15 amino acids. CDR3 DNA sequence: TGCGCCAGCAGCTTGGCGGGTTCTGGGTTTTACGAGCAGTACTTC. It translates to CASSLAGSGFYEQYF.

This clone showed up just once. The chain links TRBV5-1 to TRBJ2-1; TRBD2 agrees at 7 bases. Germline loops: CDR1 SGHRS, CDR2 YFSETQ. Trimming removed 5 bases from V and 0 bases from J; junction bases left unmatched: 11. This CDR3 comprises 17 residues. For the CDR3, the DNA is TGCGCCAGCAGTCCAGCGGGGCGTAGCAGCTCCTACAATGAGCAGTTCTTC. The encoded protein is CASSPAGRSSSYNEQFF.

The genes are TRBV11-2 and TRBJ2-3; D gene uncertain. The germline V and J ends were trimmed by 1 base and 4 bases, with 3 bases remaining between them. CDR3 length equals 12 residues. CDR1 and CDR2 from the germline V gene are SGHAT and FQNNGV. CDR3 protein: CASSLVADTQYF. CDR3 in DNA: TGTGCCAGCAGCTTAGTCGCAGATACGCAGTATTTT. The variable domain in full, with the rest retrieved from reference TRBV11-2 and TRBJ2-3, is EAGVAQSPRYKIIEKRQSVAFWCNPISGHATLYWYQQILGQGPKLLIQFQNNGVVDDSQLPKDRFSAERLKGVDSTLKIQPAKLEDSAVYLCASSLVADTQYFGPGTRLTVL.

This sequence joins TRBV5-4 and TRBJ1-6, with unresolved D. Germline CDR1 is SGHNT and CDR2 is YYREEE (reference sequence). Between the trimmed V and J ends, which lost 3 bases and 10 bases, there was a span of 20 bases. The CDR3 covers 16 residues. The CDR3 protein is CASSSHTGNWWSPLHF. In nucleotides, the CDR3 is TGTGCCAGCAGCTCGCACACGGGGAATTGGTGGTCACCCCTCCACTTT.

This clone showed up just a few times. CDR3 nucleotides: TGTGCCAGCAGTATGACGACTAGCGGGCTGTATTTT. It specifies CASSMTTSGLYF. The genes are TRBV27 and TRBJ2-3; 10 nucleotides align to TRBD2. The CDR3 extends over 12 amino acids. V was clipped by 5 bases and J by 14 bases; unmatched bases: 7. Germline values: CDR1 MNHEY, CDR2 SMNVEV (reference sequence).

V gene TRBV25-1 combines with J gene TRBJ2-7; 9 bases are a match to TRBD1. The CDR3 sequence is 16 residues long. Trimming at V came to 7 bases and at J to 4 bases, leaving 14 bases not matched to a gene. Per germline, CDR1 MGHDK and CDR2 SYGVNS. The CDR3 bases are TGTGCCAGCACCCCCAATGGGGGGACAGGGAGTTACGAGCAGTACTTC. It translates to CASTPNGGTGSYEQYF.

The chain joins TRBV14 to TRBJ2-3, with 7 bases aligning to TRBD1. With 3 bases clipped from V and 5 bases from J, the junction kept 5 bases outside the gene matches. This CDR3 is 14 amino acids long. Germline lookup yields CDR1 SGHDN and CDR2 FVKESK. The CDR3 sequence: CASSQLDRQDTQYF. The CDR3 DNA sequence: TGTGCCAGCAGCCAGCTGGACAGGCAAGATACGCAGTATTTT. Full variable domain (remainder filled in from reference TRBV14 and TRBJ2-3): EAGVTQFPSHSVIEKGQTVTLRCDPISGHDNLYWYRRVMGKEIKFLLHFVKESKQDESGMPNNRFLAERTGGTYSTLKVQPAELEDSGVYFCASSQLDRQDTQYFGPGTRLTVL.

The sample holds a few counts of this clone. The same CDR3 is also encoded by other DNA sequences in this sample. This chain connects TRBV6-5 to TRBJ1-1; D remains unclear. The V gene lost 2 bases and the J gene lost 3 bases, with 7 bases spanning the gap. This CDR3 has 13 amino acids. CDR1 and CDR2 (germline): MNHEY, SVGAGI. The CDR3 nucleotides are TGTGCCAGCAGTTACGGCCGGGACACTGAAGCTTTCTTT. This sequence encodes CASSYGRDTEAFF.

The chain carries TRBV12-5 and TRBJ2-1; 7 nucleotides match TRBD1. The germline gives CDR1 LGHNT, CDR2 FRNRAP. The CDR3 totals 15 residues. Trimming removed 5 bases from V and 6 bases from J; junction bases left unmatched: 10. CDR3 amino acids: CASGHSQGSGNEQFF. The DNA of the CDR3 is TGTGCTAGTGGTCACTCACAGGGGTCGGGCAATGAGCAGTTCTTC.

There are a few counts of this clone. The J gene is TRBJ2-1, the V gene TRBV27, with TRBD1 as a possible D gene (6 bases). Deletions cut 0 bases from V and 6 bases from J, with 12 bases between. In germline, CDR1 is MNHEY, CDR2 SMNVEV (reference sequence). The length of the CDR3 is 15 residues. As DNA, the CDR3 is TGTGCCAGCAGTTTATCGGCGAGACAGGTCAATGAGCAGTTCTTC. This codes for CASSLSARQVNEQFF.

In its sample, this clone was seen once. This chain links TRBV6-1 with TRBJ2-1; no clear D. The germline V gene has CDR1 MNHNS and CDR2 SASEGT. The CDR3 totals 13 residues. V was cut by 8 bases and J by 1 base, with 9 bases left in between. CDR3 DNA: TGTGCCAGCCGTCTCCAGTCCTACAATGAGCAGTTCTTC. It codes for CASRLQSYNEQFF.